This TCR beta chain was captured in a study of blood T cell repertoires in COVID-19. The count of this clone is one. Assay: immunoSEQ multiplex PCR; the TCRdb copy retains only in-frame clones and omits some. The sample lists around 250,000 clones, more than 70% occurring once. CDR1 SGHRS and CDR2 YFSETQ come from the germline V gene. The V gene lost 1 base and the J gene lost 1 base, with 13 bases spanning the gap. CDR3 length: 16 amino acids. This TCR derives from a woman aged 45-60 years who had recovered from COVID-19. V is TRBV5-1 and J is TRBJ2-3; D is unresolved. The sample was PBMCs or T cells enriched from blood (not recorded which). The chain's CDR3 is CASSLNAQIRTDTQYF. CDR3 nucleotide sequence: TGCGCCAGCAGCTTGAATGCACAGATACGCACAGATACGCAGTATTTT. Drawing the rest from reference TRBV5-1 and TRBJ2-3, the complete variable domain is KAGVTQTPRYLIKTRGQQVTLSCSPISGHRSVSWYQQTPGQGLQFLFEYFSETQRNKGNFPGRFSGRQFSNSRSEMNVSTLELGDSALYLCASSLNAQIRTDTQYFGPGTRLTVL.